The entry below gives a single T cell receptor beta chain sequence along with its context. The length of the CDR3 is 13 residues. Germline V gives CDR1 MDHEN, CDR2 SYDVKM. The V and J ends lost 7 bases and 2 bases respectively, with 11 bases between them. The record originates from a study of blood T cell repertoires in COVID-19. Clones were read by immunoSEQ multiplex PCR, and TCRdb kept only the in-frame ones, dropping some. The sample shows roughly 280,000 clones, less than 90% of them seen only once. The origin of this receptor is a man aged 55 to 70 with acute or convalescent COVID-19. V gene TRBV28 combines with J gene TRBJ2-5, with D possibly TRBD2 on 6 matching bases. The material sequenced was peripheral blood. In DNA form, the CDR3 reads TGTGCCAGCACGGGAGCGAATCAAGAGACCCAGTACTTC. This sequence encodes CASTGANQETQYF.